This T cell receptor (beta chain) derives from a study of shared clonotypes between healthy human individuals. The V and J ends lost 0 bases and 5 bases respectively, with 14 bases between them. Germline V CDR1 and CDR2: SGDLS, YYNGEE. This CDR3 region has 15 residues. Authors' data handling: ImmunoSEQ output held junction-only sequences without quality scores, so filtering differed. Clones were read by immunoSEQ multiplex PCR, and TCRdb kept only the in-frame ones, dropping some. The D gene and trimming were derived from the DNA, and the V and J assignments and clone size from that table. The table includes a few hundred thousand clones, 96% detected once.

V gene TRBV9 combines with J gene TRBJ1-1; D perhaps matches TRBD1 (5 bases). The sample consisted of memory CD8+ T cells sorted from blood. The sample's subset: CD45RO+ cells pooled with CCR7-negative TemRA cells. This TCR came from a man younger than 40 in good health. The CDR3: CASSVDPGWDTEAFF. As DNA, the CDR3 is TGTGCCAGCAGCGTAGATCCAGGGTGGGATACTGAAGCTTTCTTT.